This TCR beta chain is drawn from a study of T cell clonality in common variable immunodeficiency. Heparinized whole blood, about 5 to 9 ml, came from each donor. Study-level points and caveats: Compared with controls, CVID subjects had fewer shared TCRbeta clones. Patient heterogeneity in the CVID cohort limited correlations between repertoire features and clinical complications.

The germline CDR1 and CDR2 sequences are GTSNPN and SVGIG (reference sequence). The CDR3 extends over 13 amino acids. This clone has only a few counts. What it recognizes is unknown. The observed sequence ends 3 residues before the CDR3 terminus, with the missing tail filled in from the germline J gene. Generated by immunoSEQ multiplex PCR, the TCRdb table keeps only in-frame clones and is missing some. The sample shows approximately 44,000 clones, none of them appearing just once. The receptor was derived from a person between 18 and 75 years old in good health. The V gene is TRBV30, the J gene TRBJ1-2; a possible D gene is TRBD1 (5 bases). The sequencing sample was made of peripheral blood mononuclear cells. The CDR3: CAWRGDRHYDYTF. The sequenced part of the CDR3 DNA is TGTGCCTGGAGGGGCGACAGACACTACGAC.